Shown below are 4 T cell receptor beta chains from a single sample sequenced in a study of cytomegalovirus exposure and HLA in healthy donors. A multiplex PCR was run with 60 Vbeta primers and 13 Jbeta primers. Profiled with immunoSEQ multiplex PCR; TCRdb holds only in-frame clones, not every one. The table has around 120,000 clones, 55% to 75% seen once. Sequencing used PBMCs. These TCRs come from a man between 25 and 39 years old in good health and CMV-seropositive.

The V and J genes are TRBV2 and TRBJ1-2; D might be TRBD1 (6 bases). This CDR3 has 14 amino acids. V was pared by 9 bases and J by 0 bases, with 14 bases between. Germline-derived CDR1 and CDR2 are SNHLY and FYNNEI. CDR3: CARWTELANYGYTF. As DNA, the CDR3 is TGTGCCAGGTGGACAGAGTTAGCTAACTATGGCTACACCTTC.

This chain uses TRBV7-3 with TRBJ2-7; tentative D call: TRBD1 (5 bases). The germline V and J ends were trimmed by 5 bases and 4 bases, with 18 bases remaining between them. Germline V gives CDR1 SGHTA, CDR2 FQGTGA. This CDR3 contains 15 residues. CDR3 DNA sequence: TGTGCCAGCAGCCCCCGCCAGGGATGGGATTACGAGCAGTACTTC. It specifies CASSPRQGWDYEQYF.

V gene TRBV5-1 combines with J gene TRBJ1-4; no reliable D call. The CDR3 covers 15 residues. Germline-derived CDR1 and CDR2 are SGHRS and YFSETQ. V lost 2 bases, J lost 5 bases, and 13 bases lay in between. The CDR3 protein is CASSFIAGRNEKLFF. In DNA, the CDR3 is TGCGCCAGCAGCTTTATCGCGGGGAGGAATGAAAAACTGTTTTTT.

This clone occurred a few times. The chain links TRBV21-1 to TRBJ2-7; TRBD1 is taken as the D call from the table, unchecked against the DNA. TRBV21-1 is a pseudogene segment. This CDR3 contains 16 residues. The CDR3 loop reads CASSKAPGWVGGEQYF. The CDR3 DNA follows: TGTGCCAGCAGCAAAGCCCCAGGCTGGGTCGGTGGGGAGCAGTACTTC.